Shown below are 3 T cell receptor beta chains from a single sample sequenced in a study of blood T cell repertoires in COVID-19. Assay: immunoSEQ multiplex PCR; the TCRdb copy retains only in-frame clones and omits some. The profile shows nearly 55,000 clones, about 86% of them singletons. The specimen sequenced was peripheral blood. These receptors came from a man between 70 and 80 years old with active COVID-19.

This clone has more than one count but fewer than ten. V usage is TRBV19 and J usage is TRBJ1-1, with 8 bases that match TRBD1. The CDR3 has 13 residues. Germline V CDR1 and CDR2: LNHDA, SQIVND (reference sequence). J was trimmed by 5 bases and V by 9 bases; bases with no gene match: 8. CDR3 region: CASSQGARTEAFF. The CDR3 bases are TGTGCCAGCTCGCAGGGGGCGAGGACTGAAGCTTTCTTT.

This chain connects TRBV12-3 or TRBV12-4 to TRBJ1-2, with 8 bases aligning to TRBD1. The CDR3 loop spans 13 amino acids. The J segment lost 5 bases and the V segment lost 6 bases, leaving 5 bases of the junction unmatched. The CDR3 here is CASSDRGHYGYTF. DNA for the CDR3: TGTGCCAGCAGCGACAGGGGTCATTATGGCTACACCTTC.

The V gene is TRBV5-1, the J gene TRBJ2-1; 12 nucleotides line up with TRBD2. The CDR3 covers 16 residues. The V and J ends lost 4 bases and 3 bases, in that order; junction bases with no gene match: 5. Germline V gene sequence: CDR1 SGHRS, CDR2 YFSETQ. As DNA, the CDR3 is TGCGCCAGCAGCCACGGACTAGCGGGACGCTACAATGAGCAGTTCTTC. Its translation: CASSHGLAGRYNEQFF.